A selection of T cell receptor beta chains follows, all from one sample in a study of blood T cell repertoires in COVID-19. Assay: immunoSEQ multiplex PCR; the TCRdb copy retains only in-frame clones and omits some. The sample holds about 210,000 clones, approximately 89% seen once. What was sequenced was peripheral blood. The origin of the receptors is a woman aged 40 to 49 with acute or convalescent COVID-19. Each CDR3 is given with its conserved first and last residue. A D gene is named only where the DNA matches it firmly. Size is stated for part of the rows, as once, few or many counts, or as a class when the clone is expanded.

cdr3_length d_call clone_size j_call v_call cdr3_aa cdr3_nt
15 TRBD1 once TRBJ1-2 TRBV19 CASTDPTGANYGYTF TGTGCCAGTACCGACCCGACAGGGGCCAACTATGGCTACACCTTC
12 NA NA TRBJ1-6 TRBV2 CASSRGDSPLHF TGTGCCAGCAGCAGGGGTGATTCACCCCTCCACTTT
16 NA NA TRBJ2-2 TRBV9 CASSADLLVRTGELFF TGTGCCAGCAGCGCCGACCTTTTGGTGAGGACCGGGGAGCTGTTTTTT
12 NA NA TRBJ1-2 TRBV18 CASSPAGLGIAF TGTGCCAGCTCACCAGCGGGGTTGGGTATCGCCTTC
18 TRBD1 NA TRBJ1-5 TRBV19 CASSPPGQEQYSNQPQHF TGTGCCAGTAGCCCCCCAGGACAGGAGCAATATAGCAATCAGCCCCAGCATTTT
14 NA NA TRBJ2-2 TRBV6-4 CASSEQGNTGELFF TGTGCCAGCAGTGAGCAGGGTAACACCGGGGAGCTGTTTTTT
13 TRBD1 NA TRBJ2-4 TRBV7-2 CASTLDREDIQYF TGTGCCAGCACCCTGGACAGGGAGGACATTCAGTACTTC
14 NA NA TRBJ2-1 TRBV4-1 CASSQGTAVGEQFF TGCGCCAGCAGCCAAGGGACAGCCGTAGGAGAGCAGTTCTTC
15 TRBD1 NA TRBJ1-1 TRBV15 CATRKNRGANTEAFF TGTGCCACCAGAAAGAACAGGGGAGCGAACACTGAAGCTTTCTTT
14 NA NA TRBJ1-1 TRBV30 CAWANSGGNTEAFF TGTGCCTGGGCTAATTCGGGAGGGAACACTGAAGCTTTCTTT
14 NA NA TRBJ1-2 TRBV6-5 CASSSTGTRHGYTF TGTGCCAGCAGTTCCACCGGGACACGGCATGGCTACACCTTC
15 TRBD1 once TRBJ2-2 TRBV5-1 CASSLDQGVNGELFF TGCGCCAGCAGCTTGGACCAGGGGGTTAACGGGGAGCTGTTTTTT
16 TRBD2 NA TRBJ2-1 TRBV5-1 CASTPGSGGPYNEQFF TGCGCCAGCACCCCGGGAAGCGGGGGGCCATACAATGAGCAGTTCTTC
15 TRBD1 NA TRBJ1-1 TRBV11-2 CASSYRGGVNTEAFF TGTGCCAGCAGCTACAGGGGCGGCGTGAACACTGAAGCTTTCTTT
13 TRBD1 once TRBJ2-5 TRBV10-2 CARSGQGTKTQYF TGCGCCCGCAGCGGACAGGGTACAAAGACCCAGTACTTC
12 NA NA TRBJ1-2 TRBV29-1 CSVVLANYGYTF TGCAGCGTCGTTTTAGCTAACTATGGCTACACCTTC
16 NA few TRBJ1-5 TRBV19 CASSKGPLYSNQPQHF TGTGCCAGTAGTAAGGGGCCGCTCTATAGCAATCAGCCCCAGCATTTT
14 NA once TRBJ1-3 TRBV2 CASRPTGSGNTIYF TGTGCCAGCAGGCCGACAGGCTCTGGAAACACCATATATTTT
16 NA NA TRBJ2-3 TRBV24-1 CATSDFGQGGTDTQYF TGTGCCACCAGTGATTTTGGACAGGGAGGGACAGATACGCAGTATTTT
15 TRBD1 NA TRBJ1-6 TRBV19 CASTPDREHNSPLHF TGTGCCAGCACACCGGACAGGGAACATAATTCACCCCTCCACTTT
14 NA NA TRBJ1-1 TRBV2 CASSLKTTGTEAFF TGTGCCAGCAGTCTAAAGACGACGGGCACTGAAGCTTTCTTT
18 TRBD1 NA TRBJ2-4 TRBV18 CASSQGPAGGDVKNIQYF TGTGCCAGCTCCCAGGGCCCCGCAGGGGGCGATGTCAAAAACATTCAGTACTTC
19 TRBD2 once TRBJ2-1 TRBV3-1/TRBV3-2 CASSQDSGGSGGTYNEQFF TGTGCCAGCAGCCAAGACAGCGGTGGGAGCGGGGGTACCTACAATGAGCAGTTCTTC
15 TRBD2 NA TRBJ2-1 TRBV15 CATTQRGGTYNEQFF TGTGCCACCACCCAGCGGGGGGGAACCTACAATGAGCAGTTCTTC
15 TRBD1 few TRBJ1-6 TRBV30 CAWRVLDRTNSPLHF TGTGCCTGGAGAGTCTTGGACAGGACTAATTCACCCCTCCACTTT
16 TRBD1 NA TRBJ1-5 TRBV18 CASSSGDRGFNQPQHF TGTGCCAGCTCATCGGGGGACAGGGGCTTCAATCAGCCCCAGCATTTT
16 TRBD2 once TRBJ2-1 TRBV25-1 CASSESAAGGPNEQFF TGTGCCAGCAGTGAATCAGCAGCGGGGGGGCCCAATGAGCAGTTCTTC
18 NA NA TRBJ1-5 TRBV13 CASSHRGGKPLSNQPQHF TGTGCCAGCAGTCACCGGGGGGGTAAGCCCCTTAGCAATCAGCCCCAGCATTTT
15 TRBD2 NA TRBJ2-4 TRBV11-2 CASSLLAGPKNIQYF TGTGCCAGCAGCTTATTAGCGGGACCCAAAAACATTCAGTACTTC
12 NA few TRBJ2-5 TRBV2 CASSIQGGAQYF TGTGCCAGCAGTATACAGGGGGGGGCCCAGTACTTC
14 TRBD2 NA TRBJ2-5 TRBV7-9 CASQPQGGEETQYF TGTGCCAGCCAGCCCCAGGGAGGGGAAGAGACCCAGTACTTC
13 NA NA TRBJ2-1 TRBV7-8 CASSFQKYNEQFF TGTGCCAGCAGCTTCCAGAAGTACAATGAGCAGTTCTTC
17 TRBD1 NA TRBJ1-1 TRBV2 CASIKGQGEGLNTEAFF TGTGCCAGCATTAAGGGACAGGGGGAGGGATTGAACACTGAAGCTTTCTTT
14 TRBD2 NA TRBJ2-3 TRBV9 CASSVSGGTDTQYF TGTGCCAGCAGCGTCAGCGGGGGGACAGATACGCAGTATTTT
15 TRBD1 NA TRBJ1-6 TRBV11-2 CASSPGQGANSPLHF TGTGCCAGCAGCCCAGGACAGGGGGCGAATTCACCCCTCCACTTT
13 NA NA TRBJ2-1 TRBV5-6 CASSLYPDNEQFF TGTGCCAGCAGCTTGTATCCAGACAATGAGCAGTTCTTC
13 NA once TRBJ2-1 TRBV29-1 CSGSRAHYNEQFF TGCAGCGGGTCTCGCGCCCATTACAATGAGCAGTTCTTC
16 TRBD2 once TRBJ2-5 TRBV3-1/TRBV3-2 CASSQFSGGERETQYF TGTGCCAGCAGCCAGTTTAGCGGGGGGGAACGAGAGACCCAGTACTTC
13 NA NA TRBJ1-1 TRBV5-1 CASTPSPNTEAFF TGCGCCAGCACCCCGAGCCCGAACACTGAAGCTTTCTTT
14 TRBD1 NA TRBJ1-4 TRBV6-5 CASRWTGENEKLFF TGTGCCAGCAGATGGACAGGGGAAAATGAAAAACTGTTTTTT
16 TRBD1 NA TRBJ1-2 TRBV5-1 CASSLIEQGANYGYTF TGCGCCAGCAGCTTGATTGAACAGGGGGCGAACTATGGCTACACCTTC
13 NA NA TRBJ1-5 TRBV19 CASRRLGNQPQHF TGTGCCAGTAGAAGACTCGGCAATCAGCCCCAGCATTTT
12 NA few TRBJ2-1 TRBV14 CASSLGRAKQFF TGTGCCAGCAGCCTGGGGCGAGCGAAGCAGTTCTTC
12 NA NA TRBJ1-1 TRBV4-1 CASSHRAGVAFF TGCGCCAGCAGCCACCGAGCAGGGGTAGCTTTCTTT
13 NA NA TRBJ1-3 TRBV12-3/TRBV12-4 CASSFGQGNTIYF TGTGCCAGCAGTTTTGGACAAGGGAACACCATATATTTT
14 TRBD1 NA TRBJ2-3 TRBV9 CASSVVLGGSTQYF TGTGCCAGCAGCGTAGTTTTAGGGGGCAGTACGCAGTATTTT
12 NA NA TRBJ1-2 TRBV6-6 CASGQGSYGYTF TGTGCCAGCGGGCAGGGGAGCTATGGCTACACCTTC
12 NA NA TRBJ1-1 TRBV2 CAIGGDGTEAFF TGTGCCATCGGGGGAGACGGCACTGAAGCTTTCTTT
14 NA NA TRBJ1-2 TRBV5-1 CASSLTVTNYGYTF TGCGCCAGCAGCTTGACGGTTACTAACTATGGCTACACCTTC
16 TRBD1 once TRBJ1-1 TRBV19 CASRRRTGGENTEAFF TGTGCCAGTAGGAGAAGGACAGGGGGCGAGAACACTGAAGCTTTCTTT
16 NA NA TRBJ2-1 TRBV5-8 CASTSRRVSLGGEQFF TGTGCCAGCACCTCCAGGAGGGTGTCTCTAGGTGGTGAGCAGTTCTTC
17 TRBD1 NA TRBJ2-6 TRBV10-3 CAINGTGGLWGANVLTF TGTGCCATCAACGGGACAGGGGGCTTGTGGGGGGCCAACGTCCTGACTTTC
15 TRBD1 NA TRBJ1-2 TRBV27 CASSSGQGANYGYTF TGTGCCAGCAGTTCGGGACAGGGGGCTAACTATGGCTACACCTTC